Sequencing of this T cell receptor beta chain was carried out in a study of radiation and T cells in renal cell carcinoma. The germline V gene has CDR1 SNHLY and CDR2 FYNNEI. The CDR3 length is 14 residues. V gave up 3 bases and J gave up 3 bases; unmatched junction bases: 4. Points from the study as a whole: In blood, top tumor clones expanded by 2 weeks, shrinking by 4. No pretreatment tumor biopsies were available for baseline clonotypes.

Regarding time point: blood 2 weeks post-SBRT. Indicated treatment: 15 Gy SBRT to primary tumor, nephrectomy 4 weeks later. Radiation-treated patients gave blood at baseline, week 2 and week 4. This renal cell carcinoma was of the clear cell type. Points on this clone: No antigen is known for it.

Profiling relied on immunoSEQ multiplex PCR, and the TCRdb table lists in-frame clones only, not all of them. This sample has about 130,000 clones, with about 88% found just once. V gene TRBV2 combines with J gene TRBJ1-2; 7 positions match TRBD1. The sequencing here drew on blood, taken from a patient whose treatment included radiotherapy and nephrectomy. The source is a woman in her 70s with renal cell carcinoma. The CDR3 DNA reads TGTGCCAGCAGTGACGGCAGGGGGGACTATGGCTACACCTTC. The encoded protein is CASSDGRGDYGYTF.